These T cell receptor beta chains were read from a single sample in a study of response to subunit inactivated influenza vaccine. TCRdb recomputed calls from the RT-PCR reads with MiXCR, one row per CDR3 protein. The table has 450,000 to 600,000 distinct CDR3 sequences, approximately 15% seen once; the top ten hold roughly 3%. The sample was CD4+ T cells sorted from PBMCs, taken about 23 months after vaccination. These receptors originate from a man between 50 and 75 years old who received an inactivated influenza vaccine. CDR3s include the opening cysteine and the closing phenylalanine or tryptophan. D genes are given only for firm matches. Clone size is shown for a subset of rows, as once, few, many or a class of expanded clone.

J: TRBJ2-7
V: TRBV11-2
D: TRBD1
size: .
DNA: TGTGCCAGCAGCCAACGGGGACAGGGATGGGACGAGCAGTACTTC
CDR3: CASSQRGQGWDEQYF

J: TRBJ1-6
V: TRBV12-3/TRBV12-4
D: .
size: few
DNA: TGTGCCAGCAGTTTAGCGGGGGGCTCGGCACCCCTCCACTTT
CDR3: CASSLAGGSAPLHF

J: TRBJ2-1
V: TRBV20-1
D: .
size: many
DNA: TGCAGTGCTAGTGGGTTTGGGGAATGGCAGTTCTTC
CDR3: CSASGFGEWQFF

J: TRBJ2-1
V: TRBV10-3
D: TRBD2
size: .
DNA: TGTGCCACAGGGGGACCTACTAGCGGGAATGAGCAGTTCTTC
CDR3: CATGGPTSGNEQFF

J: TRBJ2-3
V: TRBV18
D: .
size: few
DNA: TGTGCCAGCCGGATGGGTCCCGCAGATACGCAGTATTTT
CDR3: CASRMGPADTQYF

J: TRBJ2-5
V: TRBV4-1
D: TRBD1
size: .
DNA: TGCGCCAGCAGCCAAGACGGGACAGCCGCCAAAGAGACCCAGTACTTC
CDR3: CASSQDGTAAKETQYF

J: TRBJ1-1
V: TRBV4-1
D: .
size: few
DNA: TGCGCCAGCAGCCAAGATCTTGGAAGAACGGGCACTGAAGCTTTCTTT
CDR3: CASSQDLGRTGTEAFF

J: TRBJ2-5
V: TRBV20-1
D: .
size: few
DNA: TGCAGTGCCTCCGACGTGGAGACCCAGTACTTC
CDR3: CSASDVETQYF

J: TRBJ1-3
V: TRBV9
D: .
size: .
DNA: TGTGCCAGCAGCGTCGGGGGTCCAGGAAACACCATATATTTT
CDR3: CASSVGGPGNTIYF

J: TRBJ2-1
V: TRBV6-2/TRBV6-3
D: TRBD2
size: .
DNA: TGTGCCAGCAGTACCTCCATTAGCGGGTCGTCCTACAATGAGCAGTTCTTC
CDR3: CASSTSISGSSYNEQFF

J: TRBJ1-1
V: TRBV12-3/TRBV12-4
D: .
size: .
DNA: TGTGCCAGCAGACCATCTGGCAGGGCAAGGGGTGAAGCTTTCTTT
CDR3: CASRPSGRARGEAFF

J: TRBJ1-1
V: TRBV29-1
D: TRBD1
size: few
DNA: TGCAGCGTCTGTTACACAGGGGAAATGAACACTGAAGCTTTCTTT
CDR3: CSVCYTGEMNTEAFF

J: TRBJ1-6
V: TRBV7-6
D: .
size: few
DNA: TGTGCCAGCAGCTCCTCCGGAGGTCCCAATTCACCCCTCCACTTT
CDR3: CASSSSGGPNSPLHF

J: TRBJ2-2
V: TRBV7-2
D: TRBD1
size: once
DNA: TGTGCCAGCAGCTTCACCGGGACAGGGTACCCCGGGGAGCTGTTTTTT
CDR3: CASSFTGTGYPGELFF

J: TRBJ1-1
V: TRBV28
D: .
size: few
DNA: TGTGCCAGCACCCCCCGGGGGGAGGCTGAAGCTTTCTTT
CDR3: CASTPRGEAEAFF

J: TRBJ1-1
V: TRBV7-9
D: .
size: few
DNA: TGTGCCAGCAGTTTACCAACAGGGACGAACACTGAAGCTTTCTTT
CDR3: CASSLPTGTNTEAFF

J: TRBJ2-5
V: TRBV10-3
D: TRBD2
size: few
DNA: TGTGCCATCAATGATGGGACTAGCGGGAGCCAAGAGACCCAGTACTTC
CDR3: CAINDGTSGSQETQYF

J: TRBJ2-5
V: TRBV29-1
D: .
size: .
DNA: TGCAGCGTTGTTCCCGCGAGGGGAAATCAAGAGACCCAGTACTTC
CDR3: CSVVPARGNQETQYF

J: TRBJ2-7
V: TRBV15
D: TRBD1
size: .
DNA: TGTGCCACCAGCAGAGCCGGGACAGGGCTGTACGAGCAGTACTTC
CDR3: CATSRAGTGLYEQYF

J: TRBJ2-6
V: TRBV12-3/TRBV12-4
D: .
size: few
DNA: TGTGCCAGCAGTTTAGGGGGCAGCTTCTCTGGGGCCAACGTCCTGACTTTC
CDR3: CASSLGGSFSGANVLTF

J: TRBJ2-1
V: TRBV25-1
D: TRBD1
size: few
DNA: TGTGCCAGCAGTCCCATCGGACAGGGGGACTACAATGAGCAGTTCTTC
CDR3: CASSPIGQGDYNEQFF

J: TRBJ2-1
V: TRBV20-1
D: .
size: .
DNA: TGCAGTGCTAGACCCGGGGGAACTGGATTCAATGAGCAGTTCTTC
CDR3: CSARPGGTGFNEQFF

J: TRBJ2-3
V: TRBV4-3
D: .
size: few
DNA: TGCGCCAGCAGCGAAAGGACAGACACAGATACGCAGTATTTT
CDR3: CASSERTDTDTQYF

J: TRBJ2-1
V: TRBV7-9
D: TRBD2
size: many
DNA: TGTGCCAGCTTATACGCGGGCGGGAGGGGTCTGGTCAATGAGCAGTTCTTC
CDR3: CASLYAGGRGLVNEQFF

J: TRBJ2-3
V: TRBV7-2
D: .
size: many
DNA: TGTGCCAGCAGCTTAGTTATTGGAGGGGCAGATACGCAGTATTTT
CDR3: CASSLVIGGADTQYF

J: TRBJ2-1
V: TRBV6-2/TRBV6-3
D: TRBD2
size: few
DNA: TGTGCCAGCAGTTACAATACCCGGACTAGCGGGAGAGAGGTGGGCAATGAGCAGTTCTTC
CDR3: CASSYNTRTSGREVGNEQFF

J: TRBJ2-2
V: TRBV10-3
D: TRBD1
size: .
DNA: TGTGCCATCAGTGAGTCGTCAGGGGGCAACACCGGGGAGCTGTTTTTT
CDR3: CAISESSGGNTGELFF

J: TRBJ2-3
V: TRBV11-3
D: .
size: few
DNA: TGTGCCAGCAGCGAGGGCGAGACCTATAGCACAGATACGCAGTATTTT
CDR3: CASSEGETYSTDTQYF

J: TRBJ2-3
V: TRBV9
D: .
size: .
DNA: TGTGCCAGCAGCGTAGCTCAGGGCTCAGGCACAGATACGCAGTATTTT
CDR3: CASSVAQGSGTDTQYF

J: TRBJ2-7
V: TRBV28
D: .
size: once
DNA: TGTGCCAGCAGTCCTCACACGGGCGCCTCCTACGAGCAGTACTTC
CDR3: CASSPHTGASYEQYF

J: TRBJ2-7
V: TRBV20-1
D: TRBD1
size: few
DNA: TGCAGTGCGGTTGACAGGGGCCCTAGGAGCTCCTACGAGCAGTACTTC
CDR3: CSAVDRGPRSSYEQYF

J: TRBJ2-7
V: TRBV6-1
D: TRBD2
size: .
DNA: TGTGCCAGCAGTGGTGAGCGGGACTCCTACGAGCAGTACTTC
CDR3: CASSGERDSYEQYF

J: TRBJ2-1
V: TRBV6-1
D: TRBD1
size: .
DNA: TGTGCCAGCAGTGGAGACAGGGGCTTGCATGAGCAGTTCTTC
CDR3: CASSGDRGLHEQFF

J: TRBJ2-6
V: TRBV6-5
D: TRBD1
size: .
DNA: TGTGCCAGCAGTTACAGGGGGCAGACGGGGGCCAACGTCCTGACTTTC
CDR3: CASSYRGQTGANVLTF

J: TRBJ2-3
V: TRBV4-3
D: .
size: .
DNA: TGCGCCGGCAGCCAAGATAAATGGTTCTCGGCGACAGATACGCAGTATTTT
CDR3: CAGSQDKWFSATDTQYF

J: TRBJ2-2
V: TRBV18
D: TRBD1
size: many
DNA: TGTGCCAGCTCACTTCGTACCGGGACAGGGGGCACCGGGGAGCTGTTTTTT
CDR3: CASSLRTGTGGTGELFF

J: TRBJ2-7
V: TRBV3-1
D: .
size: few
DNA: TGTGCCAGCAGCCCACAAAGGGACTCAGGGAGCGAGCAGTACTTC
CDR3: CASSPQRDSGSEQYF

J: TRBJ2-5
V: TRBV15
D: .
size: few
DNA: TGTGCCACCAGCAGTAACAGGGTGGAGACCCAGTACTTC
CDR3: CATSSNRVETQYF

J: TRBJ2-1
V: TRBV20-1
D: .
size: .
DNA: TGCAGTGCTAGTGGAGAGGGGGTCGGCTCCTACAATGAGCAGTTCTTC
CDR3: CSASGEGVGSYNEQFF

J: TRBJ1-4
V: TRBV6-2/TRBV6-3
D: .
size: .
DNA: TGTGCCAGCGGTGATAGACCTAATGAAAAACTGTTTTTT
CDR3: CASGDRPNEKLFF

J: TRBJ2-2
V: TRBV20-1
D: .
size: .
DNA: TGCAGTGCTGCCCGAGGGAGTGCCGGGGAGCTGTTTTTT
CDR3: CSAARGSAGELFF